This TCR beta chain was identified during a study of CD8 T cells in ankylosing spondylitis. Study-level findings and limits: There was a TCR beta motif, made of several highly homologous variants, that appeared characteristic of ankylosing spondylitis blood. Significant enrichment of disease-linked clones was reported in matched ankylosing spondylitis synovial fluid.

MiXCR, applied by TCRdb to the 5' RACE reads, yields one record per CDR3 protein. The sample includes 200,000 to 250,000 distinct CDR3 sequences, around 11% seen only once; the top ten take under 7%. V gave up 1 base and J gave up 2 bases, with 6 bases separating them. The CDR3 is 14 amino acids. Germline V gene sequence: CDR1 SGHVS, CDR2 FQNEAQ. This clonotype came up many times. What it recognizes is unknown. The source is a male donor with ankylosing spondylitis or in good health (not recorded which). The sample consisted of blood, either unsorted or a sorted T cell fraction (not recorded which). The chain employs TRBV7-8 and TRBJ1-5; D not resolved. As DNA, the CDR3 is TGTGCCAGCAGCTTAGAGGCAGGCAATCAGCCCCAGCATTTT. This gives the protein CASSLEAGNQPQHF.